This TCR beta chain is drawn from a study of monozygotic twins with inflammatory bowel disease. Reanalyzing the 5' RACE reads, TCRdb keeps one entry per CDR3 protein, without DNA. The clone table shows fewer than 200,000 distinct CDR3 sequences, with the ten largest holding 2% to 2.5%. Germline V gene lookup returns CDR1 SGHRS and CDR2 YFSETQ. The CDR3 is 13 amino acids. The TCR was taken from a human donor with ulcerative colitis or Crohn's disease, or a healthy co-twin of an affected twin (not recorded which). The chain couples TRBV5-1 to TRBJ1-1. Sequencing was done on a sample of blood. The chain's CDR3 is CASSLGQLREAFF.